The present T cell receptor (beta chain) was sequenced within a study of cytotoxic CD8 clonotypes in ibrutinib-treated CLL. Study conclusions and caveats: Public clonotypes showed up rarely, and on treatment they shrank or held steady. Age-matched healthy donor levels were exceeded by baseline clonality, which tracked circulating CD8+ T-cell counts.

As concerns this clone: Antigen specificity is unknown.

Trimming removed 5 bases from V and 6 bases from J, with 10 bases in between. The CDR3 has 13 amino acids. Per the germline V gene, CDR1 is WNHNN and CDR2 is SYGVQD (reference sequence). Approximately 2 micrograms of genomic DNA came from cryopreserved PBMCs for TCR beta libraries. Libraries were prepared by immunoSEQ multiplex PCR; TCRdb keeps only in-frame clonotypes and omits some of them. This repertoire shows about 160,000 clones, around nine tenths found once; its top ten account for over 2.5%. The sequence was obtained from a human donor with chronic lymphocytic leukemia. This chain joins TRBV10-1 and TRBJ1-4; D remains ambiguous. The source was PBMCs, collected at disease progression, from a patient treated with ibrutinib. The DNA for the CDR3 is TGCGCCAGCAGTTCAGGAGAGGATGAAAAACTGTTTTTT. Translating gives CASSSGEDEKLFF.